These 28 T cell receptor beta chains originate from one sample sequenced in a study of T cells in localized non-small cell lung cancer. Repertoires were generated with immunoSEQ multiplex PCR, while TCRdb's copy carries only in-frame clones and drops some. The table records approximately 17,000 clones, over 75% of them present only once. Sequenced material: peripheral blood, taken before any cancer treatment. These receptors all come from a male donor older than 55 with stage I lung adenocarcinoma.

The V and J genes are TRBV7-7 and TRBJ2-6; unclear D gene. The CDR3 loop spans 14 amino acids. The germline V gene has CDR1 SSHAT and CDR2 FNYEAQ (reference sequence). CDR3 nucleotide sequence: TGTGCTAGCTCTCCTATCTCTGGGGCCAACGTCCTGACTTTC. It translates to CASSPISGANVLTF.

The V gene is TRBV10-3, the J gene TRBJ1-4, with TRBD1 matching 9 bases. The CDR3 consists of 14 residues. V dropped 10 bases and J dropped 8; count of bases not matched to a gene: 11. Germline V lookup: CDR1 ENHRY, CDR2 SYGVKD. The CDR3 region has the DNA TGTGCCACGACACCAGGGACAGGGTGGGAAAAACTGTTTTTT. Its translation: CATTPGTGWEKLFF.

The CDR3 here is CASTPGTGRFYNEQFF. CDR3 nucleotides: TGTGCCAGTACCCCGGGGACAGGGAGATTCTACAATGAGCAGTTCTTC. The V and J genes are TRBV19 and TRBJ2-1; TRBD1 matches at 9 bases. The CDR3 has 16 amino acids. Germline CDR1 and CDR2: LNHDA and SQIVND (reference sequence). Unmatched junction bases numbered 10, after V lost 7 bases and J lost 3 bases.

V and J are TRBV18 and TRBJ2-5; a possible D gene is TRBD1 (5 bases). The CDR3 contains 14 residues. V lost 3 bases and J 2 bases, leaving 10 bases between the germline ends. Germline CDR1 and CDR2: KGHSH and LQKENI. DNA of the CDR3: TGTGCCAGCTCACCGACAGTAGGTCAAGAGACCCAGTACTTC. As protein: CASSPTVGQETQYF.

The chain joins TRBV6-5 to TRBJ2-2, with unresolved D. Trimming removed 5 bases from V and 1 base from J, with 5 bases in between. The CDR3 sequence is 13 residues long. Per germline, CDR1 MNHEY and CDR2 SVGAGI. Here the CDR3 DNA reads TGTGCCAGCAGTAGCTGGAACACCGGGGAGCTGTTTTTT. It encodes CASSSWNTGELFF.

The V call is TRBV7-9, the J call TRBJ1-3; TRBD1 aligns across 12 bases. This CDR3 is built from 18 residues. In germline, CDR1 is SEHNR, CDR2 FQNEAQ (reference sequence). The V segment lost 3 bases and the J segment 3 bases; nucleotides outside the gene matches: 9. In DNA, the CDR3 is TGTGCCAGCAGCTTGGGACAGGGGGCCTTCTTCTTTGGAAACACCATATATTTT. Encoded protein: CASSLGQGAFFFGNTIYF.

This chain joins TRBV4-1 and TRBJ2-3; D is possibly TRBD1 (6 bases). The V gene lost 0 bases and the J gene lost 1 base, with 14 bases spanning the gap. CDR1 is MGHRA and CDR2 is YSYEKL in the germline V gene. The CDR3 spans 17 residues. CDR3 sequence (DNA): TGCGCCAGCAGCCAAGATGGCCACAGGGCCGGCACAGATACGCAGTATTTT. Translating it yields CASSQDGHRAGTDTQYF.

This clone is a singleton in its sample. The CDR3 DNA reads TGTGCCAGCTCAGCCGGGACTACCGCCGGGGAGCAGTACTTC. Its translation is CASSAGTTAGEQYF. This chain connects TRBV18 to TRBJ2-7, with 7 bases that match TRBD2. Germline V CDR1 and CDR2: KGHSH, LQKENI. J lost 7 bases, V lost 5 bases, and 11 bases had no gene match. This CDR3 contains 14 residues.

The V call is TRBV2, the J call TRBJ2-5; D uncertain. V was clipped by 10 bases and J by 1 base, with 10 bases between them. Germline CDR1 and CDR2: SNHLY and FYNNEI. The CDR3 consists of 12 residues. DNA of the CDR3: TGTGCCAATCTGGGCCTCCAAGAGACCCAGTACTTC. It codes for CANLGLQETQYF.

The chain links TRBV18 to TRBJ1-4; D unclear. CDR1 is KGHSH, CDR2 LQKENI, per germline. This CDR3 is built from 15 residues. The V end was cut by 5 bases, the J end by 8 bases, with 18 bases between. DNA of the CDR3: TGTGCCAGCTCAGTACGGGCCCCCAATGGGGAAAAACTGTTTTTT. Translation gives CASSVRAPNGEKLFF.

This clone has just one count. The chain employs TRBV29-1 and TRBJ2-1; no clear D gene. The germline V gene encodes CDR1 SQVTM and CDR2 ANQGSEA. The V and J ends lost 3 bases and 4 bases respectively, with 7 bases between them. The CDR3 totals 12 residues. The CDR3, as DNA: TGCAGCGTTGATTTGGAGTACAATGAGCAGTTCTTC. Its protein product is CSVDLEYNEQFF.

This chain joins TRBV9 and TRBJ1-3; maybe TRBD1 (6 bases). Deletions cut 4 bases from V and 2 bases from J, with 13 bases between. The CDR3 loop spans 15 amino acids. Germline values: CDR1 SGDLS, CDR2 YYNGEE. The CDR3 DNA sequence: TGTGCCAGCAGCCTGGACGGGGACACTGGAAACACCATATATTTT. It is translated as CASSLDGDTGNTIYF.

The J gene is TRBJ2-1, the V gene TRBV27; no firm D call. V gave up 6 bases and J gave up 0 bases, with 9 bases separating them. The CDR3 has 14 amino acids. CDR1 and CDR2 (germline): MNHEY, SMNVEV (reference sequence). DNA for the CDR3: TGTGCCAGCAGGAAACATAGCTCCTACAATGAGCAGTTCTTC. Protein product: CASRKHSSYNEQFF.

V and J are TRBV30 and TRBJ2-3; 9 bases are a match to TRBD2. Germline V gene data show CDR1 as GTSNPN and CDR2 as SVGIG (reference sequence). The V gene end was trimmed by 2 bases and the J gene end by 0 bases; junction bases not matched to a gene: 6. The CDR3 has 16 residues. The CDR3 loop is CAWSLTSGLSTDTQYF. In nucleotides, the CDR3 is TGTGCCTGGAGTTTGACTAGCGGCCTGAGCACAGATACGCAGTATTTT.

The CDR3 protein is CASSTGTSTNEKLFF. CDR3 nucleotides: TGTGCCAGTAGTACCGGGACGTCAACTAATGAAAAACTGTTTTTT. The chain employs TRBV19 and TRBJ1-4; D possibly corresponds to TRBD1 (5 bases). Deletions cut 4 bases from V and 0 bases from J, with 9 bases between. Germline V gene sequence: CDR1 LNHDA, CDR2 SQIVND (reference sequence). This CDR3 is 15 amino acids long.

This clone was seen a handful of times. The chain recombines TRBV9 with TRBJ2-5, with 7 positions matching TRBD2. Per germline, CDR1 SGDLS and CDR2 YYNGEE. The CDR3 has 17 amino acids. The J segment lost 4 bases and the V segment lost 0 bases, leaving 12 bases of the junction unmatched. CDR3 protein: CASSVDDFGGEGETQYF. The CDR3 DNA follows: TGTGCCAGCAGCGTAGATGACTTTGGGGGGGAAGGAGAGACCCAGTACTTC. The full variable domain, rest sourced from reference TRBV9 and TRBJ2-5, is DSGVTQTPKHLITATGQRVTLRCSPRSGDLSVYWYQQSLDQGLQFLIQYYNGEERAKGNILERFSAQQFPDLHSELNLSSLELGDSALYFCASSVDDFGGEGETQYFGPGTRLLVL.

The chain carries TRBV7-3 and TRBJ2-1; TRBD2 matches at 13 bases. The junction had 16 bases not matched to a gene; V was cut back by 6 bases and J by 5 bases. Germline CDR1 is SGHTA and CDR2 is FQGTGA. There are 19 residues in the CDR3. The CDR3 DNA follows: TGTGCCAGCAGACCCAAAAAGGCTCGGACTAGCGGGAGTAACAATGAGCAGTTCTTC. Translation: CASRPKKARTSGSNNEQFF.

V is TRBV29-1 and J is TRBJ2-1; 8 positions agree with TRBD2. CDR1 SQVTM and CDR2 ANQGSEA come from the germline V gene. The V and J ends lost 3 bases and 8 bases, in that order; junction bases with no gene match: 6. The CDR3 sequence is 13 residues long. CDR3 amino acids: CSVDTREDDEQFF. For the CDR3, the DNA is TGCAGCGTTGATACGCGGGAGGATGATGAGCAGTTCTTC.

This clone was recorded only once. V and J are TRBV9 and TRBJ2-3; TRBD2 matches 8 bases. V was pared by 4 bases and J by 0 bases, with 7 bases of the junction left unmatched. Germline CDR1 and CDR2: SGDLS and YYNGEE. This CDR3 is built from 16 residues. Here the CDR3 DNA reads TGTGCCAGCAGCCTCGGAACTAGCGGAAGCACAGATACGCAGTATTTT. This codes for CASSLGTSGSTDTQYF.

V usage is TRBV6-5 and J usage is TRBJ2-7; TRBD1 aligns across 7 bases. The CDR3 has 13 amino acids. V shed 5 bases, J shed 4 bases, and the junction held 5 bases outside the gene matches. Germline V gene lookup returns CDR1 MNHEY and CDR2 SVGAGI. CDR3: CASSNDRVYEQYF. CDR3 sequence (DNA): TGTGCCAGCAGTAACGACAGGGTTTACGAGCAGTACTTC.

The chain uses TRBV7-9 and TRBJ1-2; 9 nucleotides align to TRBD1. The CDR3 totals 15 residues. CDR1 and CDR2 from the germline V gene are SEHNR and FQNEAQ (reference sequence). With 2 bases clipped from V and 4 bases from J, the junction kept 5 bases outside the gene matches. The CDR3 reads CASSLTRDRAYGYTF. For the CDR3, the DNA is TGTGCCAGCAGCTTAACGCGGGACAGGGCCTATGGCTACACCTTC.

V usage is TRBV15 and J usage is TRBJ1-2; D unresolved. The CDR3 is 14 amino acids. With 1 base removed from V and 5 bases from J, the gap between germline ends came to 11 bases. In germline, CDR1 is LNHNV, CDR2 YYDKDF (reference sequence). The CDR3 DNA reads TGTGCCACCAGCAGAGGGACGGCAACATATGGCTACACCTTC. This translates into CATSRGTATYGYTF.

This clone was found once. The V call is TRBV5-1, the J call TRBJ2-7, with D perhaps TRBD1 (6 bases). Germline V gene lookup returns CDR1 SGHRS and CDR2 YFSETQ. Trimming cost V 2 bases and J 1 base, with 22 bases left between them. The CDR3 is 18 residues long. CDR3 residues: CASSFRSDTGMGSYEQYF. CDR3 DNA sequence: TGCGCCAGCAGCTTTAGGTCGGACACAGGGATGGGGTCCTACGAGCAGTACTTC.

This chain uses TRBV5-1 with TRBJ2-7, with 9 bases matching TRBD1. The CDR3 has 15 residues. CDR1 and CDR2 from the germline V gene are SGHRS and YFSETQ. Trimming cost V 1 base and J 7 bases; bases outside gene matches: 9. The CDR3 nucleotides read TGCGCCAGCAGCTTGCTGACAGGGGGGAAGTCTGAGCAGTACTTC. Encoded protein: CASSLLTGGKSEQYF.

This clone was recorded a few times. V gene TRBV30 combines with J gene TRBJ1-5, with D uncertain. CDR3 length: 15 residues. CDR1 is GTSNPN and CDR2 is SVGIG in the germline V gene (reference sequence). V lost 1 base and J lost 2, with 12 bases in between. The CDR3 loop is CAWSAGGFGNQPQHF. The CDR3 nucleotides are TGTGCCTGGAGTGCCGGTGGGTTTGGCAATCAGCCCCAGCATTTT. The full variable domain, rest sourced from reference TRBV30 and TRBJ1-5, is SQTIHQWPATLVQPVGSPLSLECTVEGTSNPNLYWYRQAAGRGLQLLFYSVGIGQISSEVPQNLSASRPQDRQFILSSKKLLLSDSGFYLCAWSAGGFGNQPQHFGDGTRLSIL.

The CDR3 region is CATTGVAGVQTQYF. For the CDR3, the DNA is TGTGCCACCACCGGAGTAGCGGGAGTTCAGACCCAGTACTTC. V usage is TRBV15 and J usage is TRBJ2-5; 9 bases fit TRBD2. The CDR3 loop spans 14 amino acids. J lost 6 bases, V lost 7 bases, and 9 bases had no gene match. Germline V gene lookup returns CDR1 LNHNV and CDR2 YYDKDF (reference sequence).

The chain carries TRBV11-2 and TRBJ2-1; 11 bases are a match to TRBD2. Germline lookup yields CDR1 SGHAT and CDR2 FQNNGV. V was pared by 1 base and J by 6 bases, with 5 bases of the junction left unmatched. The CDR3 is made up of 16 amino acids. CDR3 in amino acids: CASSLGLAGGFNEQFF. The CDR3 coding sequence is TGTGCCAGCAGCTTAGGTCTAGCGGGAGGCTTCAATGAGCAGTTCTTC.

V is TRBV7-9 and J is TRBJ1-5, with a tentative D call TRBD1 (6 bases). Germline lookup yields CDR1 SEHNR and CDR2 FQNEAQ (reference sequence). The V end lost 5 bases, the J end lost 7 bases, and 12 bases lay between the germline ends. This CDR3 spans 13 amino acids. The DNA for the CDR3 is TGTGCCAGCAGCATACAGGGTAACCAGCCCCAGCATTTT. Translating it yields CASSIQGNQPQHF.